One sample yielded the 20 T cell receptor beta chains listed below, sequenced in a study of control samples from healthy donors and cancer patients. Profiling relied on immunoSEQ multiplex PCR, and the TCRdb table lists in-frame clones only, not all of them. This sample carries some 150,000 clones, 90% to 95% of them seen once, and the ten largest clones take about 1.4%. The sequencing sample was made of blood. These receptors were obtained from a woman aged 25-40 years in good health.

This chain links TRBV27 with TRBJ2-7, with TRBD1 matching 7 bases. The CDR3 spans 14 residues. Losses at the gene ends were 2 bases for V and 6 bases for J; bases not matched to a gene: 7. In germline, CDR1 is MNHEY, CDR2 SMNVEV (reference sequence). DNA of the CDR3: TGTGCCAGCAGTTTAGAAAAGGCAGGGGGCGAGCAGTACTTC. Its translation is CASSLEKAGGEQYF.

This rearrangement joins TRBV7-2 to TRBJ2-5, with 14 bases identical to TRBD2. The ends lost 5 bases at V and 4 bases at J; junction bases unmatched: 12. CDR1 SGHTA and CDR2 FQGNSA come from the germline V gene. This CDR3 region has 18 residues. The CDR3 region is CASSGTRLAGGRGETQYF. CDR3 DNA sequence: TGTGCCAGCAGCGGGACAAGACTAGCGGGAGGGCGAGGAGAGACCCAGTACTTC.

Comments on this clone: Other DNA sequences within the sample encode an identical CDR3. The rearrangement uses TRBV18 and TRBJ1-1; 11 bases match TRBD1. The germline gives CDR1 KGHSH, CDR2 LQKENI. Trimming cost V 3 bases and J 1 base; bases outside gene matches: 1. This CDR3 region has 15 residues. The CDR3 sequence is CASSPGQGANTEAFF. Here the CDR3 DNA reads TGTGCCAGCTCACCCGGACAGGGGGCGAACACTGAAGCTTTCTTT.

On this clone: Different DNA sequences within this sample yield the same CDR3. The chain joins TRBV29-1 to TRBJ1-2; D is perhaps TRBD1 (5 bases). From germline, CDR1 is SQVTM and CDR2 ANQGSEA. This CDR3 contains 11 residues. V was pared by 4 bases and J by 5 bases, with 8 bases between. CDR3 in amino acids: CSVGGSYGYTF. In DNA form, the CDR3 reads TGCAGCGTTGGGGGCAGTTATGGCTACACCTTC.

The chain joins TRBV29-1 to TRBJ1-1; 7 bases line up with TRBD1. The CDR3 contains 13 residues. Germline CDR1 reads SQVTM; CDR2 reads ANQGSEA. Trimming cost V 4 bases and J 3 bases; bases outside gene matches: 5. Here the CDR3 reads CSVGLTGDTEAFF. The CDR3 DNA reads as TGCAGCGTTGGACTTACAGGGGACACTGAAGCTTTCTTT.

V usage is TRBV6-5 and J usage is TRBJ1-3; D uncertain. This CDR3 is 15 amino acids long. V was pared by 0 bases and J by 0 bases, with 6 bases between. Germline loops: CDR1 MNHEY, CDR2 SVGAGI. The CDR3 bases are TGTGCCAGCAGTTACTCCACGATCTCTGGAAACACCATATATTTT. This gives the protein CASSYSTISGNTIYF.

This chain joins TRBV6-1 and TRBJ2-1, with D maybe TRBD1 (5 bases). Germline V lookup: CDR1 MNHNS, CDR2 SASEGT. This CDR3 is built from 13 residues. Deletions cut 0 bases from V and 9 bases from J, with 9 bases between. The CDR3 nucleotides are TGTGCCAGCAGTGAAGCTAGTAGGGGTGAGCAGTTCTTC. It is translated as CASSEASRGEQFF.

This clone was picked up one time. This chain connects TRBV30 to TRBJ2-3; 7 bases agree with TRBD2. There are 14 residues in the CDR3. Germline CDR1 reads GTSNPN; CDR2 reads SVGIG (reference sequence). V dropped 0 bases and J dropped 3; count of bases not matched to a gene: 3. CDR3 nucleotide sequence: TGTGCCTGGAGTGTGGGCGGGAGTACAGATACGCAGTATTTT. This gives the protein CAWSVGGSTDTQYF.

V is TRBV18 and J is TRBJ2-1; the match to TRBD2 covers 10 bases. Germline trimming cut 5 bases from V and 5 bases from J; bases unmatched to any gene: 3. CDR3 length: 14 amino acids. CDR1 and CDR2 (germline): KGHSH, LQKENI. DNA for the CDR3: TGTGCCAGCTCAACCGGACTAGCGGACAATGAGCAGTTCTTC. Translation gives CASSTGLADNEQFF.

The V and J genes are TRBV15 and TRBJ1-5, with 7 nucleotides matching TRBD1. This CDR3 is built from 14 residues. With V trimmed by 3 bases and J by 5 bases, 4 bases remained unmatched. Germline V CDR1 and CDR2: LNHNV, YYDKDF (reference sequence). CDR3 in amino acids: CATSSKTGDQPQHF. The CDR3 nucleotides are TGTGCCACCAGCAGCAAAACAGGGGATCAGCCCCAGCATTTT.

V gene TRBV30 combines with J gene TRBJ2-4, with 9 bases aligning to TRBD2. Germline trimming cut 1 base from V and 1 base from J; bases unmatched to any gene: 8. Germline V gene sequence: CDR1 GTSNPN, CDR2 SVGIG (reference sequence). This CDR3 is built from 17 residues. The CDR3 is CAWSGREGRVAKNIQYF. The CDR3 nucleotides are TGTGCCTGGAGTGGGCGGGAGGGCCGAGTGGCCAAAAACATTCAGTACTTC.

CDR3 sequence reads: CASSQDQGNTIYF. CDR3 sequence (DNA): TGCGCCAGCAGCCAAGATCAGGGAAACACCATATATTTT. The chain uses TRBV4-1 and TRBJ1-3, with no clear D. V dropped 0 bases and J dropped 4 bases, with 4 bases sitting between them. There are 13 residues in the CDR3. Germline lookup yields CDR1 MGHRA and CDR2 YSYEKL.

On this clone itself: The sample holds other DNA sequences that translate to the same CDR3. V and J are TRBV9 and TRBJ1-6; the match to TRBD1 covers 7 bases. With V trimmed by 0 bases and J by 8 bases, 2 bases remained unmatched. Germline V CDR1 and CDR2: SGDLS, YYNGEE. The CDR3 is 14 amino acids. Here the CDR3 DNA reads TGTGCCAGCAGCGTAGCAGGGGGGGATTCACCCCTCCACTTT. This sequence encodes CASSVAGGDSPLHF.

V and J are TRBV5-1 and TRBJ2-3, with TRBD2 matching over 9 bases. Germline values: CDR1 SGHRS, CDR2 YFSETQ. The CDR3 covers 16 residues. The junction had 4 bases not matched to a gene; V was cut back by 2 bases and J by 0 bases. The CDR3 reads CASSLPGLASTDTQYF. For the CDR3, the DNA is TGCGCCAGCAGCTTACCGGGACTAGCTAGCACAGATACGCAGTATTTT.

The V and J genes are TRBV19 and TRBJ1-3; TRBD1 matches 7 bases. Germline V CDR1 and CDR2: LNHDA, SQIVND (reference sequence). V dropped 5 bases and J dropped 4; count of bases not matched to a gene: 5. This CDR3 contains 14 residues. CDR3 DNA sequence: TGTGCCAGTAGTTCTCGGGACAGCGGAAACACCATATATTTT. It yields the protein CASSSRDSGNTIYF.

The chain employs TRBV9 and TRBJ1-2, with 10 bases aligning to TRBD1. J was trimmed by 2 bases and V by 4 bases; bases with no gene match: 2. From germline, CDR1 is SGDLS and CDR2 YYNGEE. The CDR3 has 14 amino acids. This CDR3 is CASSSGQGNYGYTF. The CDR3 nucleotides read TGTGCCAGCAGCTCGGGACAGGGGAACTATGGCTACACCTTC.

This clone was detected once. The chain links TRBV7-7 to TRBJ1-1; D gene uncertain. The CDR3 consists of 13 residues. The germline gives CDR1 SSHAT, CDR2 FNYEAQ (reference sequence). Trimming removed 5 bases at V and 1 base at J, with 8 bases between. The DNA for the CDR3 is TGTGCCAGCAGCCTGCAGACGAACACTGAAGCTTTCTTT. Translating it yields CASSLQTNTEAFF.

The V call is TRBV7-3, the J call TRBJ2-3, with 8 nucleotides matching TRBD2. V was clipped by 3 bases and J by 2 bases; unmatched bases: 1. Germline assignment: CDR1 SGHTA and CDR2 FQGTGA. The CDR3 is 14 amino acids. CDR3 sequence (DNA): TGTGCCAGCAGCTTCGGACTAGCCACAGATACGCAGTATTTT. Its translation: CASSFGLATDTQYF.

The V gene is TRBV7-3, the J gene TRBJ1-3; D is perhaps TRBD1 (5 bases). Germline CDR1 SGHTA, CDR2 FQGTGA. There are 13 residues in the CDR3. The germline V and J ends were trimmed by 4 bases and 4 bases, with 8 bases remaining between them. CDR3 DNA sequence: TGTGCCAGCAGCTCCCGACAGGGAAACACCATATATTTT. As protein: CASSSRQGNTIYF.

The rearrangement links TRBV19 to TRBJ2-2; perhaps D is TRBD1 or TRBD2 (5 bases each). The germline V and J ends were trimmed by 7 bases and 1 base, with 19 bases remaining between them. The germline CDR1 and CDR2 sequences are LNHDA and SQIVND (reference sequence). The CDR3 is 17 amino acids. CDR3 protein: CASTNRGRGWNTGELFF. In nucleotides, the CDR3 is TGTGCCAGTACCAATCGGGGTCGGGGCTGGAACACCGGGGAGCTGTTTTTT.